These T cell receptor beta chains were read from a single sample in a study of blood T cell repertoires in COVID-19. Sequenced by immunoSEQ multiplex PCR; TCRdb stores in-frame clones only, minus some. The sample lists around 50,000 clones, 86% occurring once. The sequencing sample was made of peripheral blood. These receptors were obtained from a human donor in a cohort sampled during active COVID-19. CDR3s include the opening cysteine and the closing phenylalanine or tryptophan. The D gene is left open where the match is weak. Clone size is stated in some rows and not others, as once, few, many or a class when expanded.

cdr3_aa,cdr3_nt,v_call,j_call,d_call,clone_size
CASSLQQGTQYF,TGTGCCAGCAGCCTTCAGCAGGGGACCCAGTACTTC,TRBV12-3/TRBV12-4,TRBJ2-5,NA,NA
CASSQELVEKTQYF,TGTGCCAGCAGCCAAGAACTAGTCGAAAAGACCCAGTACTTC,TRBV3-1/TRBV3-2,TRBJ2-5,NA,NA
CASSLGLAGYGQYF,TGTGCCAGCAGCTTAGGGCTAGCGGGGTATGGGCAGTACTTC,TRBV7-2,TRBJ2-7,TRBD2,NA
CASSLREAGGPHNEQFF,TGCGCCAGCAGCCTCAGAGAAGCGGGAGGGCCTCACAATGAGCAGTTCTTC,TRBV4-1,TRBJ2-1,TRBD2,NA
CASSFRRGGQETQYF,TGTGCCAGCAGCTTCCGTCGGGGGGGCCAAGAGACCCAGTACTTC,TRBV9,TRBJ2-5,TRBD2,NA
CASSKGLAGVLHEQYF,TGTGCCAGCAGCAAAGGACTAGCGGGAGTATTGCACGAGCAGTACTTC,TRBV21-1,TRBJ2-7,NA,NA
CASSVSGGYDF,TGTGCCAGCAGTGTTAGCGGGGGGTATGATTTC,TRBV2,TRBJ2-6,TRBD2,NA
CASSRVSGEGGYTF,TGTGCCAGCAGCCGGGTCTCAGGGGAGGGTGGCTACACCTTC,TRBV7-9,TRBJ1-2,NA,NA
CASKGGLATDTQYF,TGTGCCAGCAAAGGGGGACTAGCAACAGATACGCAGTATTTT,TRBV21-1,TRBJ2-3,NA,NA
CASRPGLVRLGDTQYF,TGCGCCAGCAGGCCCGGACTTGTCCGACTTGGAGATACGCAGTATTTT,TRBV5-1,TRBJ2-3,NA,NA
CASSVGPRAKGAYEQYF,TGTGCCAGCAGCGTAGGCCCCAGGGCGAAAGGAGCCTACGAGCAGTACTTC,TRBV9,TRBJ2-7,NA,NA
CASSLQTSLAGRTDTQYF,TGTGCCAGCAGCTTACAAACCTCTCTAGCGGGCCGCACAGATACGCAGTATTTT,TRBV7-2,TRBJ2-3,TRBD2,NA
CASSGTSGVNTGELFF,TGTGCCAGCAGCGGGACTAGCGGGGTGAACACCGGGGAGCTGTTTTTT,TRBV11-2,TRBJ2-2,TRBD2,NA
CATKTPQGASYEQYF,TGTGCCACCAAAACTCCTCAGGGGGCTAGCTACGAGCAGTACTTC,TRBV6-5,TRBJ2-7,TRBD1,NA
CASSQESSLADTQYF,TGTGCCAGCAGCCAAGAATCTAGCCTCGCAGATACGCAGTATTTT,TRBV4-2,TRBJ2-3,NA,NA
CASSPLQGDEKLFF,TGTGCCAGCTCACCCTTACAGGGGGATGAAAAACTGTTTTTT,TRBV18,TRBJ1-4,TRBD1,NA
CASSLGLAGGSSYNEQFF,TGTGCCAGCAGCTTAGGGCTAGCGGGGGGGAGCTCCTACAATGAGCAGTTCTTC,TRBV11-3,TRBJ2-1,TRBD2,NA
CASSPRAGETQYF,TGTGCCAGCAGCCCCAGGGCAGGGGAGACCCAGTACTTC,TRBV7-9,TRBJ2-5,NA,NA
CASSQKQGAVTYEQYF,TGCGCCAGCAGCCAAAAACAGGGGGCAGTTACCTACGAGCAGTACTTC,TRBV4-1,TRBJ2-7,TRBD1,NA
CASSIVGSEIAQYF,TGTGCCAGTAGTATAGTAGGTAGCGAGATAGCGCAGTATTTT,TRBV19,TRBJ2-3,NA,NA
CASTRREKEDEQFF,TGCGCCAGCACTAGGAGGGAGAAAGAGGATGAGCAGTTCTTC,TRBV10-2,TRBJ2-1,NA,NA
CASESSGRLFEQYF,TGTGCCAGCGAGTCTAGCGGGAGGTTGTTCGAGCAGTACTTC,TRBV6-5,TRBJ2-7,TRBD2,few